This T cell receptor beta chain stems from a study of cytomegalovirus exposure and HLA in healthy donors. The V gene lost 4 bases and the J gene lost 6 bases, with 8 bases spanning the gap. The CDR3 has 12 residues. The germline V gene encodes CDR1 MGHDK and CDR2 SYGVNS. PCR involved 60 Vbeta and 13 Jbeta primers. Only in-frame clones appear in the TCRdb table, and some are missing; sequencing was by immunoSEQ multiplex PCR. Among roughly 190,000 clones listed, about 80% were seen once. On this clone: No antigen is known for it.

The study, taken as a whole, reports: In a later analysis, at a false discovery rate of 0.05, fewer than 20,000 TCR beta sequences were associated with HLA alleles.

Input material: PBMCs. The V gene is TRBV25-1, the J gene TRBJ2-3; perhaps TRBD2 as D (6 bases). This clonotype was sampled from a woman under 40 in good health and CMV-seropositive. In nucleotides, the CDR3 is TGTGCCAGCAGTGGGGGGGACGATACGCAGTATTTT. Residues: CASSGGDDTQYF.